This T cell receptor beta chain was observed in a study of CD8 T cells in Susac syndrome. With random hexamers, reverse transcription was performed on about 0.45 to 1 ug of RNA. Using its own MiXCR run on the immunoSEQ multiplex PCR reads, TCRdb lists one record per CDR3 protein. The sample has approximately 280,000 distinct CDR3 sequences, about 88% seen once. Trimming removed 5 bases at V and 2 bases at J, with 11 bases between. This CDR3 region has 14 residues. Germline loops: CDR1 MNHEY, CDR2 SMNVEV (reference sequence). The rearrangement links TRBV27 to TRBJ2-3, with D unclear. The sequence derives from a human donor with multiple sclerosis. Sequenced: CD8+ T cells from PBMCs. Written as DNA, the CDR3 is TGTGCCAGCAGTACCGGAAGCTACACAGATACGCAGTATTTT. Amino acids: CASSTGSYTDTQYF.